This T cell receptor beta chain came from a study of PD-L1 blockade in urothelial cancer. Whole-study context: Blood gave a median around 140,000 T cells. Study-level results: Clonality of blood TCR below the median before treatment predicted better survival.

The time point was: pretreatment peripheral blood. Each patient supplied 1 to 8 pretreatment and on-treatment samples. Synthetic TCR analog templates were spiked into all PCRs individually. Only in-frame clones appear in the TCRdb table, and some are missing; sequencing was by immunoSEQ multiplex PCR. Of more than 85,000 clones in the sample, about nine tenths were seen once. The germline gives CDR1 LNHDA, CDR2 SQIVND (reference sequence). The CDR3 is made up of 15 amino acids. Deletions cut 5 bases from V and 4 bases from J, with 16 bases between. Comments on this clone: Its target is unknown.

The rearrangement joins TRBV19 to TRBJ2-3; D is perhaps TRBD1 (5 bases). The sequencing used PBMCs, collected around atezolizumab (anti-PD-L1) treatment. The receptor's source is a man aged 55 to 70 with urothelial cancer. CDR3 DNA sequence: TGTGCCAGTAGTTCTCCACACACAGGTTCAGATACGCAGTATTTT. As protein: CASSSPHTGSDTQYF.